This T cell receptor beta chain emerged from a study of T cell changes during pregnancy in multiple sclerosis. Generated by immunoSEQ multiplex PCR, the TCRdb table keeps only in-frame clones and is missing some. The sample records some 87,000 clones, approximately 90% being singletons. This CDR3 region has 16 residues. Germline assignment: CDR1 SGHNT and CDR2 YYREEE (reference sequence). V lost 4 bases, J lost 4 bases, and 19 bases lay in between. The clonotype comes from a female donor with multiple sclerosis, enrolled in a pregnancy study. This chain connects TRBV5-4 to TRBJ2-3; D is perhaps TRBD2 (6 bases). The sample in question was CD4+ T cells from peripheral blood mononuclear cells, obtained before pregnancy. The CDR3 bases are TGTGCCAGCAGCCCAGGAGGGCCCGTAAGCGCAGATACGCAGTATTTT. Its translation is CASSPGGPVSADTQYF.